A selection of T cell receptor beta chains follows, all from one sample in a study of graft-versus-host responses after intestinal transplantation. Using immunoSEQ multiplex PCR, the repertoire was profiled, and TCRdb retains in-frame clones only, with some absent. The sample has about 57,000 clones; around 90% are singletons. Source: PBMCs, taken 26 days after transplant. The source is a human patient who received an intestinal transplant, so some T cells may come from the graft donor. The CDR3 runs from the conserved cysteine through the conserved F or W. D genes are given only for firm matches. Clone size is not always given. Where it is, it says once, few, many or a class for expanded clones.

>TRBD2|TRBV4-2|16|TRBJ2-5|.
TGTGCCAGCAGCCAAGAGGAGCGGGGGGGCCAGGAGACCCAGTACTTC
CASSQEERGGQETQYF
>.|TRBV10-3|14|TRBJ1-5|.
TGTGCCATCAGCCCCGCCAGGGACAATCAGCCCCAGCATTTT
CAISPARDNQPQHF
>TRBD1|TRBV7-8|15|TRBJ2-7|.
TGTGCCAGCAGCTTAGGGCGGACAGGATCCTACGAGCAGTACTTC
CASSLGRTGSYEQYF
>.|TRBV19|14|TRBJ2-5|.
TGTGCCAGTAGTAATCGACTCCGGGGGGAGACCCAGTACTTC
CASSNRLRGETQYF
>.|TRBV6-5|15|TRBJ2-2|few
TGTGCCAGCAGTTACTCGCCTGGGGGGACCGGGGAGCTGTTTTTT
CASSYSPGGTGELFF
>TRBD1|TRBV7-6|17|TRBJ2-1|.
TGTGCCAGCAGCCCACTTTTCAGGGGGAGTCGCTACAATGAGCAGTTCTTC
CASSPLFRGSRYNEQFF
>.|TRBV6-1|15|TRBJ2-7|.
TGTGCCAGCAGTGAGACGTGGGGAGTGCCCTACGAGCAGTACTTC
CASSETWGVPYEQYF
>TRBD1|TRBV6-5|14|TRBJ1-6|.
TGTGCCAGCATTCCCGGGACAGGTAATTCACCCCTCCACTTT
CASIPGTGNSPLHF
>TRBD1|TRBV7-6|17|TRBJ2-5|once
TGTGCCAGCAGCTTAGGGGGAGGACAGGGCGGAATAGAGACCCAGTACTTC
CASSLGGGQGGIETQYF
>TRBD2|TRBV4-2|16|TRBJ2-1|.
TGTGCCAGCAGCCAAGTTGGTAGCGGGGGACGAAATGAGCAGTTCTTC
CASSQVGSGGRNEQFF
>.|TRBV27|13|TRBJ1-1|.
TGTGCCAGCAGTTGGGGGGGAGGCACTGAAGCTTTCTTT
CASSWGGGTEAFF
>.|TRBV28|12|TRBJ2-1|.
TGTGCCAGCAGTCCCCCTAGCTTGAAGCAGTTCTTC
CASSPPSLKQFF
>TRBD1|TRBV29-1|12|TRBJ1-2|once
TGCAGCGCCCTCGACAGGGATGCGGGCTACACCTTC
CSALDRDAGYTF
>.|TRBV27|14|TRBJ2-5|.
TGTGCCAGCAGTACCTCCGGACAGCAAGAGACCCAGTACTTC
CASSTSGQQETQYF
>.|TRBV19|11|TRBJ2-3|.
TGTGCCAGTAGTATGAGAGATACGCAGTATTTT
CASSMRDTQYF
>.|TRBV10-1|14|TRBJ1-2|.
TGCGCCAGCAGTGCGGGCAACGAGGGCTATGGCTACACCTTC
CASSAGNEGYGYTF
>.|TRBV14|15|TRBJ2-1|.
TGTGCCAGCTCACCGGGAACACACTCCTACAATGAGCAGTTCTTC
CASSPGTHSYNEQFF
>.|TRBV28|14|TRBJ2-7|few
TGTGCCAGCAGTCTTTTCGGAGGAGGCTACGAGCAGTACTTC
CASSLFGGGYEQYF
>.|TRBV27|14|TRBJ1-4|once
TGTGCCAGCAGTTTACGCGGGACTAATGAAAAACTGTTTTTT
CASSLRGTNEKLFF
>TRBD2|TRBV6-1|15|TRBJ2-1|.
TGTGCCAGCAGTGAAAAGGTAGCGGGTTACAATGAGCAGTTCTTC
CASSEKVAGYNEQFF
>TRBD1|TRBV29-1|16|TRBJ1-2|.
TGCAGCGTTGATCTTGGAGAACAGGGGTTAGACTATGGCTACACCTTC
CSVDLGEQGLDYGYTF
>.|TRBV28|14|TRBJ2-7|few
TGTGCCAGCAGTCCACTAGGGGGCTCCTACGAGCAGTACTTC
CASSPLGGSYEQYF
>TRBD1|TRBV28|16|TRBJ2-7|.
TGTGCCAGCAGTTCCCCGACAGGGGTAAGGGGCTACGAGCAGTACTTC
CASSSPTGVRGYEQYF
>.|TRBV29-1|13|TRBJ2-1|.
TGCAGCGTTGAAGTGCAGGGGACGTATGAGCAGTTCTTC
CSVEVQGTYEQFF
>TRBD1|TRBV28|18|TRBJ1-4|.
TGTGCCAGCAGTTTGGCCCCCCTCGGACAGGGGGGTCCAGGAAAACTGTTTTTT
CASSLAPLGQGGPGKLFF